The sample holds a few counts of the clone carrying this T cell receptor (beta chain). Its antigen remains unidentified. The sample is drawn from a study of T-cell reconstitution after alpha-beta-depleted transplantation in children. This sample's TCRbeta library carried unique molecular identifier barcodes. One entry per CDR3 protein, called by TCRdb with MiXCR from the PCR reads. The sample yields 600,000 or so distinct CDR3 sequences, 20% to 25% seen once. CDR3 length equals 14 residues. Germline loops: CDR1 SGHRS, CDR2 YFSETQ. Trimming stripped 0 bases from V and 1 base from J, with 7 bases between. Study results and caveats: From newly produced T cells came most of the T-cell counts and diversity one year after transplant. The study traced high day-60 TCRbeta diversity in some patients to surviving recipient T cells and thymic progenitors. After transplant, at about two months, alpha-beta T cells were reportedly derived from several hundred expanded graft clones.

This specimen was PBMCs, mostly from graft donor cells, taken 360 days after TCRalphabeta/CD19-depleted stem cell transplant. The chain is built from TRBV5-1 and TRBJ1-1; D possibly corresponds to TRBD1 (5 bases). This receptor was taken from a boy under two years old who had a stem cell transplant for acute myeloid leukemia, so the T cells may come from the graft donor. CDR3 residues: CASSLEGPNTEAFF. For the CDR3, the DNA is TGCGCCAGCAGCTTGGAGGGACCGAACACTGAAGCTTTCTTT. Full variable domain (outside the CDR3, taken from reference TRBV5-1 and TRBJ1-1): KAGVTQTPRYLIKTRGQQVTLSCSPISGHRSVSWYQQTPGQGLQFLFEYFSETQRNKGNFPGRFSGRQFSNSRSEMNVSTLELGDSALYLCASSLEGPNTEAFFGQGTRLTVV.